The rows below give T cell receptor beta chains drawn from one sample of a study of spatial heterogeneity in lung cancer. TCRdb ran MiXCR on the 5' RACE reads and lists one entry per CDR3 protein. This sample carries several thousand distinct CDR3 sequences, 13% to 15% of them seen once, and the ten largest clones take around 15%. Sample: lung tumor tissue, taken at surgery. The receptors stem from a male donor with early-stage non-small cell lung cancer. CDR3s include the opening cysteine and the closing phenylalanine or tryptophan. The order of the fields is D gene, V gene, clone size, J gene, CDR3 DNA, CDR3 protein. D genes are given only for firm matches. The size field is filled for only some rows; it gives once, few, many or a size class.

D gene: .
V gene: TRBV5-6
clone size: medium-sized
J gene: TRBJ1-2
CDR3 DNA: TGTGCCAGCAGCCCGGGGAACTATGGCTACACCTTC
CDR3 protein: CASSPGNYGYTF

D gene: .
V gene: TRBV7-9
clone size: many
J gene: TRBJ1-2
CDR3 DNA: TGTGCCAGCAGCCTACAGGGTAGTGTCGGCTACACCTTC
CDR3 protein: CASSLQGSVGYTF

D gene: .
V gene: TRBV5-1
clone size: .
J gene: TRBJ2-3
CDR3 DNA: TGCGCCAGCAGCTTGGAAGGAAGCGCAGATACGCAGTATTTT
CDR3 protein: CASSLEGSADTQYF

D gene: TRBD2
V gene: TRBV4-1
clone size: many
J gene: TRBJ2-2
CDR3 DNA: TGCGCCAGCAGCCAAGCACTAGCGGGAGGAGTCACCGGGGAGCTGTTTTTT
CDR3 protein: CASSQALAGGVTGELFF

D gene: .
V gene: TRBV5-5
clone size: many
J gene: TRBJ2-2
CDR3 DNA: TGTGCCAGCAGCTTCCTTCAGGGGGAGCTGTTTTTT
CDR3 protein: CASSFLQGELFF

D gene: TRBD2
V gene: TRBV12-3/TRBV12-4
clone size: many
J gene: TRBJ2-7
CDR3 DNA: TGTGCCAGCAGCGGGACTAGCGGGAGTCATGAGCAGTACTTC
CDR3 protein: CASSGTSGSHEQYF

D gene: .
V gene: TRBV20-1
clone size: many
J gene: TRBJ1-4
CDR3 DNA: TGCAGTGCTAGAGATTTCGACAGGACTAATGAAAAACTGTTTTTT
CDR3 protein: CSARDFDRTNEKLFF

D gene: .
V gene: TRBV18
clone size: .
J gene: TRBJ1-1
CDR3 DNA: TGTGCCAGCTCACCCCCCCAAGGGATTGGGAACACTGAAGCTTTCTTT
CDR3 protein: CASSPPQGIGNTEAFF

D gene: TRBD2
V gene: TRBV3-1
clone size: many
J gene: TRBJ2-1
CDR3 DNA: TGTGCCAGCAGCCAAGGGGCTAGCGGATGGGTAGATGAGCAGTTCTTC
CDR3 protein: CASSQGASGWVDEQFF

D gene: .
V gene: TRBV7-9
clone size: many
J gene: TRBJ2-7
CDR3 DNA: TGTGCCAGCAGCTTATCCATCTACGAGCAGTACTTC
CDR3 protein: CASSLSIYEQYF

D gene: .
V gene: TRBV10-3
clone size: many
J gene: TRBJ1-1
CDR3 DNA: TGTGCCATCAGTGATGGGTACATCTCTGAAGCTTTCTTT
CDR3 protein: CAISDGYISEAFF

D gene: TRBD1
V gene: TRBV2
clone size: many
J gene: TRBJ2-6
CDR3 DNA: TGTGCCAGCAGGTCAACAGGGGCTGGGGCCAACGTCCTGACTTTC
CDR3 protein: CASRSTGAGANVLTF

D gene: .
V gene: TRBV12-3/TRBV12-4
clone size: many
J gene: TRBJ2-7
CDR3 DNA: TGTGCCAGCAGTTTAGCGCTGGGCCAGAAGTACTTC
CDR3 protein: CASSLALGQKYF

D gene: TRBD1
V gene: TRBV6-1
clone size: many
J gene: TRBJ1-4
CDR3 DNA: TGTGCCAGCAGTGGAGGACAGGGAAATGAAAAACTGTTTTTT
CDR3 protein: CASSGGQGNEKLFF

D gene: TRBD1
V gene: TRBV12-3/TRBV12-4
clone size: many
J gene: TRBJ1-2
CDR3 DNA: TGTGCCAGCAGTCCCGGGACAGGGGTCTCATCCTATGGCTACACCTTC
CDR3 protein: CASSPGTGVSSYGYTF

D gene: .
V gene: TRBV9
clone size: many
J gene: TRBJ1-3
CDR3 DNA: TGTGCCAGCAGCGTCGACAGCCACTCTGGAAACACCATATATTTT
CDR3 protein: CASSVDSHSGNTIYF

D gene: TRBD1
V gene: TRBV20-1
clone size: many
J gene: TRBJ1-1
CDR3 DNA: TGCAGTGCAAACCGGGACAGGCCCCCAGGGGAAGCTTTCTTT
CDR3 protein: CSANRDRPPGEAFF

D gene: .
V gene: TRBV6-1
clone size: many
J gene: TRBJ1-4
CDR3 DNA: TGTGCCAGCAGTGAAAGGGGAGGGAGTGAAAAACTGTTTTTT
CDR3 protein: CASSERGGSEKLFF

D gene: TRBD2
V gene: TRBV3-1
clone size: .
J gene: TRBJ2-3
CDR3 DNA: TGTGCCAGCAGCCAAGAGTTAGCGGGGATCACAGATACGCAGTATTTT
CDR3 protein: CASSQELAGITDTQYF

D gene: .
V gene: TRBV15
clone size: many
J gene: TRBJ1-6
CDR3 DNA: TGTGCCACCAGCAGAGACCCGCTGGCCCTCCACTTT
CDR3 protein: CATSRDPLALHF

D gene: .
V gene: TRBV3-1
clone size: many
J gene: TRBJ1-2
CDR3 DNA: TGTGCCAGCAGCGAAGGGTTGGACTATGGCTACACCTTC
CDR3 protein: CASSEGLDYGYTF

D gene: .
V gene: TRBV2
clone size: .
J gene: TRBJ2-1
CDR3 DNA: TGTGCCAGCAGTGAAGGAGGTGAGCAGTTCTTC
CDR3 protein: CASSEGGEQFF

D gene: .
V gene: TRBV27
clone size: many
J gene: TRBJ2-4
CDR3 DNA: TGTGCCAGCAGCTATTACCGACAGGCCATAGCCAAAAACATTCAGTACTTC
CDR3 protein: CASSYYRQAIAKNIQYF

D gene: .
V gene: TRBV12-3/TRBV12-4
clone size: .
J gene: TRBJ1-1
CDR3 DNA: TGTGCCAGCAGTTTAAGGGGGAGCACTGAAGCTTTCTTT
CDR3 protein: CASSLRGSTEAFF

D gene: .
V gene: TRBV29-1
clone size: medium-sized
J gene: TRBJ2-5
CDR3 DNA: TGCAGCGTTGAGAGGTTGCGGTTGGAGACCCAGTACTTC
CDR3 protein: CSVERLRLETQYF

D gene: TRBD2
V gene: TRBV6-5
clone size: many
J gene: TRBJ2-1
CDR3 DNA: TGTGCCAGCAGTTACGGGGGGACTAAGGGCAATGAGCAGTTCTTC
CDR3 protein: CASSYGGTKGNEQFF

D gene: TRBD2
V gene: TRBV11-3
clone size: medium-sized
J gene: TRBJ2-5
CDR3 DNA: TGTGCCAGCAGCCCACCCGGACTAGCAGTAACAGAGACCCAGTACTTC
CDR3 protein: CASSPPGLAVTETQYF

D gene: .
V gene: TRBV10-2
clone size: .
J gene: TRBJ1-1
CDR3 DNA: TGCGCCAGCACCGCCTATCAGGGGAGGAGTACTGAAGCTTTCTTT
CDR3 protein: CASTAYQGRSTEAFF

D gene: .
V gene: TRBV20-1
clone size: .
J gene: TRBJ1-1
CDR3 DNA: TGCAGTGCTAGAGGGTCGGGGCAGCAAGCTTTCTTT
CDR3 protein: CSARGSGQQAFF

D gene: .
V gene: TRBV20-1
clone size: many
J gene: TRBJ1-6
CDR3 DNA: TGCAGTGCTAGGCGGGCAGCGGAGGGATCACCCCTCCACTTT
CDR3 protein: CSARRAAEGSPLHF

D gene: TRBD1
V gene: TRBV5-6
clone size: medium-sized
J gene: TRBJ1-6
CDR3 DNA: TGTGCCAGCAGCTTCGAACAGGGGATTAATTCACCCCTCCACTTT
CDR3 protein: CASSFEQGINSPLHF

D gene: TRBD2
V gene: TRBV20-1
clone size: .
J gene: TRBJ2-5
CDR3 DNA: TGCAGTGCGGTCCTAGCGGACCAAGAGACCCAGTACTTC
CDR3 protein: CSAVLADQETQYF

D gene: .
V gene: TRBV3-1
clone size: medium-sized
J gene: TRBJ1-2
CDR3 DNA: TGTGCCAGCAGCCAAGATGGGCGAGGGACTAACTATGGCTACACCTTC
CDR3 protein: CASSQDGRGTNYGYTF

D gene: .
V gene: TRBV12-3/TRBV12-4
clone size: many
J gene: TRBJ2-6
CDR3 DNA: TGTGCCAGCAGTTTAGGGCAGGGGAAGACCGGGGCCAACGTCCTGACTTTC
CDR3 protein: CASSLGQGKTGANVLTF

D gene: TRBD1
V gene: TRBV29-1
clone size: medium-sized
J gene: TRBJ1-1
CDR3 DNA: TGCAGCGCGCTGGACAGGGCGAACACTGAAGCTTTCTTT
CDR3 protein: CSALDRANTEAFF

D gene: .
V gene: TRBV30
clone size: many
J gene: TRBJ2-2
CDR3 DNA: TGTGCCTGGAGACAGATACTGTGGCAAGGCCAGACCGGGGAGCTGTTTTTT
CDR3 protein: CAWRQILWQGQTGELFF

D gene: TRBD2
V gene: TRBV9
clone size: .
J gene: TRBJ2-2
CDR3 DNA: TGTGCCAGCAGGGAAACAGCGGGAGGTGTAGGGGAGCTGTTTTTT
CDR3 protein: CASRETAGGVGELFF